This T cell receptor (beta chain) stems from a study of metastatic and nonmetastatic thyroid tumors. Study overall: Repertoires from malignant and benign thyroid patients were compared across blood and tumor or nodule tissue. Overall study results and limits: Across blood and tumor, TCR beta diversity in malignant thyroid tumors was reportedly significantly higher than in benign nodules.

As processed by the authors: The authors used CDR3 differences across clinicopathological groups to build a distant-metastasis classifier for papillary thyroid cancer. TCRdb reanalyzed the PCR reads via MiXCR. It is TCRdb's table, rather than the study itself, that gives the V and J calls and clone size. The sample has 30,000 to 40,000 clones, around 23% seen once; the top ten hold 2.5% to 3.5%. Before thyroid surgery, none of the patients had received any treatment. To note about this clone: Its target is unknown.

The germline V gene has CDR1 DFQATT and CDR2 SNEGSKA (reference sequence). V shed 1 base and J 4 bases; nucleotides not matched to a gene: 8. CDR3 length: 16 amino acids. This TCR came from a male donor with papillary thyroid cancer or a benign thyroid nodule (not recorded which). Some clones in this sample may be carry-over from other donors' samples. This rearrangement joins TRBV20-1 to TRBJ2-7; 12 nucleotides line up with TRBD2. Material for sequencing was tumor tissue. The CDR3 coding sequence is TGCAGTGCTAGAGTCTGGACTAGCGGGAAAGGGTACGAGCAGTACTTC. It encodes CSARVWTSGKGYEQYF.